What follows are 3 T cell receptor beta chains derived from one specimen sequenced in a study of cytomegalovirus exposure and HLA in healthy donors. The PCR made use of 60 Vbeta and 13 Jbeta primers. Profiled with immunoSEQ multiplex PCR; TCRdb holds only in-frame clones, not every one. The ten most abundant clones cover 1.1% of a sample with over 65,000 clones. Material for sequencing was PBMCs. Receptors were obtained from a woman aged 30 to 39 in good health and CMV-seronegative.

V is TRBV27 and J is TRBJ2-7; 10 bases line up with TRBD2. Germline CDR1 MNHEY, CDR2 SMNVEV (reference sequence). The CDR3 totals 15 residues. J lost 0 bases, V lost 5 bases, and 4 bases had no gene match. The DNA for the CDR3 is TGTGCCAGCAGTCCATCTAGCGGGAGCTCCTACGAGCAGTACTTC. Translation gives CASSPSSGSSYEQYF.

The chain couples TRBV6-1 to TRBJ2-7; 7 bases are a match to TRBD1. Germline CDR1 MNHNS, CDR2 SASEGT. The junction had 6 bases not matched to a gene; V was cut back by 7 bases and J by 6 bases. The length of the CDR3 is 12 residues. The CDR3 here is CASTRTGGEQYF. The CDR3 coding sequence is TGTGCCAGCACCCGGACAGGAGGCGAGCAGTACTTC.

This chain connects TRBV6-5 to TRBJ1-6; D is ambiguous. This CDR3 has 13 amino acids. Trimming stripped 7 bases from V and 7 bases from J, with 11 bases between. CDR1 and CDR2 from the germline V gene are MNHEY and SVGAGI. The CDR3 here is CASMGRRNSPLHF. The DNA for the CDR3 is TGTGCCAGCATGGGGAGAAGGAATTCACCCCTCCACTTT.